Shown below are 25 T cell receptor beta chains from a single sample sequenced in a study of cytomegalovirus exposure and HLA in healthy donors. This PCR relied on a set of 60 Vbeta primers and 13 Jbeta primers. Assay: immunoSEQ multiplex PCR; the TCRdb copy retains only in-frame clones and omits some. The table shows roughly 77,000 clones, with over 60% occurring only once. The sequenced sample consisted of PBMCs. The receptors come from a man aged 35 to 55 in good health and CMV-seronegative.

The rearrangement uses TRBV28 and TRBJ2-7; D gene unclear. Germline V gives CDR1 MDHEN, CDR2 SYDVKM. This CDR3 has 16 amino acids. Trimming stripped 3 bases from V and 5 bases from J, with 20 bases between. CDR3 DNA sequence: TGTGCCAGCAGTTTTACGGAAGGAATGGGCCCCAACGAGCAGTACTTC. It specifies CASSFTEGMGPNEQYF.

This chain uses TRBV5-1 with TRBJ2-5; D remains ambiguous. The tail of the sequence fits TRBJ2-7 better, so the J call may be wrong. The CDR3 totals 13 residues. Germline-derived CDR1 and CDR2 are SGHRS and YFSETQ. In DNA, the CDR3 is TGCGCCAGCAGCTTGGTTTATGGAAGCGAGCAGTACTTC. Translation gives CASSLVYGSEQYF.

The chain has TRBV4-1 and TRBJ1-2; no clear D gene. The V gene's germline CDR1 is MGHRA and CDR2 YSYEKL. The CDR3 totals 16 residues. V gave up 0 bases and J gave up 0 bases, with 11 bases separating them. CDR3 loop: CASSQDRLESNYGYTF. CDR3 bases: TGCGCCAGCAGCCAAGATCGTTTAGAGTCTAACTATGGCTACACCTTC.

This clone has just a few counts. The rearrangement uses TRBV5-4 and TRBJ2-7; perhaps TRBD2 as D (5 bases). Trimming took 1 base from V and 2 from J, leaving 13 bases between them. CDR1 and CDR2 from the germline V gene are SGHNT and YYREEE (reference sequence). This CDR3 has 15 residues. CDR3 loop: CASSLSRGSPYEQYF. CDR3 DNA: TGTGCCAGCAGCTTGAGCCGGGGTTCCCCCTACGAGCAGTACTTC.

This sequence joins TRBV5-4 and TRBJ2-4; 8 nucleotides line up with TRBD1. The CDR3 runs 14 residues. Germline lookup yields CDR1 SGHNT and CDR2 YYREEE (reference sequence). Trimming at V came to 4 bases and at J to 8 bases, leaving 8 bases not matched to a gene. Here the CDR3 DNA reads TGTGCCAGCAGCCCGGGACAGGAGAGACACATTCAGTACTTC. This translates into CASSPGQERHIQYF.

The V gene is TRBV27, the J gene TRBJ2-7; TRBD2 agrees at 7 bases. CDR3 length equals 14 residues. Germline V CDR1 and CDR2: MNHEY, SMNVEV (reference sequence). J was trimmed by 0 bases and V by 5 bases; bases with no gene match: 4. This CDR3 is CASSLAGDSYEQYF. Written as DNA, the CDR3 is TGTGCCAGCAGTCTGGCGGGAGACTCCTACGAGCAGTACTTC.

The chain carries TRBV18 and TRBJ2-4, with 7 bases matching TRBD1. J lost 9 bases, V lost 6 bases, and 11 bases had no gene match. This CDR3 has 14 amino acids. Per germline, CDR1 KGHSH and CDR2 LQKENI. As DNA, the CDR3 is TGTGCCAGCTCCCTACTGGGCGAGGGGGCCATTCAGTACTTC. This sequence encodes CASSLLGEGAIQYF.

This clone appeared once. Without the conserved terminal phenylalanine or tryptophan, this CDR3 likely stems from a read error. The rearrangement uses TRBV2 and TRBJ2-3; D uncertain. Germline V gene lookup returns CDR1 SNHLY and CDR2 FYNNEI. This CDR3 is 13 amino acids long. V lost 5 bases, J lost 4 bases, and 10 bases lay in between. The CDR3 is CASSLKRPDTQYV. CDR3 nucleotide sequence: TGTGCCAGCAGTCTGAAGCGCCCAGATACGCAGTATGTT.

V gene TRBV29-1 combines with J gene TRBJ2-7; the D gene is possibly TRBD1 (8 bases). Germline CDR1 and CDR2: SQVTM and ANQGSEA. Trimming stripped 2 bases from V and 5 bases from J, with 10 bases between. This CDR3 contains 12 residues. The CDR3 coding sequence is TGCAGCGTTGAAACAGGGGGGGACGAGCAGTACTTC. Protein sequence: CSVETGGDEQYF.

V is TRBV5-4 and J is TRBJ2-2, with 7 bases matching TRBD1. The germline V gene has CDR1 SGHNT and CDR2 YYREEE (reference sequence). The ends lost 3 bases at V and 1 base at J; junction bases unmatched: 6. There are 16 residues in the CDR3. The CDR3 sequence: CASSSAGTVNTGELFF. CDR3 coding DNA: TGTGCCAGCAGCTCGGCCGGGACAGTGAACACCGGGGAGCTGTTTTTT.

The CDR3 loop reads CASSRDSYEQYF. DNA of the CDR3: TGCGCCAGCAGCAGGGACAGCTACGAGCAGTACTTC. J is TRBJ2-7 and V is TRBV5-1, with 7 bases fitting TRBD1. This CDR3 is 12 amino acids long. With V trimmed by 4 bases and J by 3 bases, 1 base remained unmatched. Germline V gives CDR1 SGHRS, CDR2 YFSETQ.

CDR3 protein: CASSLQDRGLNTEAFF. In DNA form, the CDR3 reads TGTGCCAGCAGTTTACAAGACAGGGGGCTGAACACTGAAGCTTTCTTT. The chain links TRBV27 to TRBJ1-1; 10 bases match TRBD1. This CDR3 comprises 16 residues. Trimming took 2 bases from V and 0 from J; bases not matched to a gene: 3. Germline values: CDR1 MNHEY, CDR2 SMNVEV (reference sequence).

This chain uses TRBV27 with TRBJ1-4; D is perhaps TRBD1 (5 bases). This CDR3 spans 15 amino acids. Trimming shortened V by 3 bases and J by 7 bases, and 15 bases separated the two germline ends. Germline values: CDR1 MNHEY, CDR2 SMNVEV (reference sequence). The CDR3: CASSLVNSQGEKLFF. DNA of the CDR3: TGTGCCAGCAGTTTGGTGAACAGCCAGGGTGAAAAACTGTTTTTT.

The J gene is TRBJ1-5, the V gene TRBV7-2; D perhaps matches TRBD1 (6 bases). The CDR3 has 14 residues. CDR1 is SGHTA and CDR2 is FQGNSA in the germline V gene. V lost 1 base, J lost 6 bases, and 10 bases lay in between. The CDR3, as DNA: TGTGCCAGCAGCTTAGAGGGGGTGGTTCAGCCCCAGCATTTT. It encodes CASSLEGVVQPQHF.

The chain couples TRBV4-2 to TRBJ2-1; 9 nucleotides align to TRBD1. With 0 bases clipped from V and 7 bases from J, the junction kept 4 bases outside the gene matches. The CDR3 covers 15 residues. CDR1 is LGHNA and CDR2 is YNFKEQ in the germline V gene. The CDR3 coding sequence is TGTGCCAGCAGCCAAGAGTCACAGGGGGCGAATGAGCAGTTCTTC. Translating it yields CASSQESQGANEQFF.

In this sample, this clone turned up a few times. The genes are TRBV2 and TRBJ1-6; D gene uncertain. In germline, CDR1 is SNHLY, CDR2 FYNNEI. V was trimmed by 2 bases and J by 6 bases, leaving 17 bases between them. The CDR3 is 17 residues long. The CDR3 reads CASSEPLLGVGNSPLHF. DNA of the CDR3: TGTGCCAGCAGTGAACCCCTCCTGGGAGTCGGTAATTCACCCCTCCACTTT.

Worth noting for this clone: This CDR3 is also generated by other DNA sequences in the sample. The rearrangement joins TRBV7-9 to TRBJ1-2, with TRBD1 matching over 7 bases. The CDR3 has 13 residues. V shed 1 base, J shed 6 bases, and the junction held 2 bases outside the gene matches. The germline V gene encodes CDR1 SEHNR and CDR2 FQNEAQ (reference sequence). The DNA of the CDR3 is TGTGCCAGCAGCTTAGGGACAGGAAATGGCTACACCTTC. It translates to CASSLGTGNGYTF.

The chain employs TRBV27 and TRBJ2-5; the match to TRBD2 covers 10 bases. This CDR3 has 16 amino acids. Germline V gene sequence: CDR1 MNHEY, CDR2 SMNVEV (reference sequence). Trimming took 4 bases from V and 2 from J; bases not matched to a gene: 7. The CDR3 DNA reads TGTGCCAGCAGTTCCCTGGGGACTAGCGCGCAAGAGACCCAGTACTTC. It specifies CASSSLGTSAQETQYF.

The rearrangement joins TRBV28 to TRBJ2-7; D possibly corresponds to TRBD2 (6 bases). The V gene's germline CDR1 is MDHEN and CDR2 SYDVKM. Trimming cost V 4 bases and J 0 bases, with 10 bases left between them. The CDR3 spans 14 residues. CDR3 residues: CASSSHGSSYEQYF. For the CDR3, the DNA is TGTGCCAGCAGTTCCCACGGGAGCTCCTACGAGCAGTACTTC. Based on the CDR3 plus reference TRBV28 and TRBJ2-7, the full variable domain is DVKVTQSSRYLVKRTGEKVFLECVQDMDHENMFWYRQDPGLGLRLIYFSYDVKMKEKGDIPEGYSVSREKKERFSLILESASTNQTSMYLCASSSHGSSYEQYFGPGTRLTVT.

The chain carries TRBV5-1 and TRBJ2-2, with D possibly being TRBD1 (6 bases). This CDR3 comprises 13 residues. V dropped 8 bases and J dropped 1 base, with 9 bases sitting between them. In germline, CDR1 is SGHRS, CDR2 YFSETQ. This CDR3 reads CASGQLNTGELFF. As DNA, the CDR3 is TGCGCCAGTGGACAGTTGAACACCGGGGAGCTGTTTTTT. Supplemented by reference TRBV5-1 and TRBJ2-2, the full variable domain reads KAGVTQTPRYLIKTRGQQVTLSCSPISGHRSVSWYQQTPGQGLQFLFEYFSETQRNKGNFPGRFSGRQFSNSRSEMNVSTLELGDSALYLCASGQLNTGELFFGEGSRLTVL.

This clone was recorded only once. The V call is TRBV10-2, the J call TRBJ1-6; D not certain. CDR1 is WSHSY and CDR2 is SAAADI in the germline V gene. The CDR3 is 13 residues long. V shed 8 bases and J shed 5 bases, with 10 bases lying between them. As DNA, the CDR3 is TGCGCCAGCGGGAGGGATCATAATTCACCCCTCCACTTT. It is translated as CASGRDHNSPLHF.

The rearrangement links TRBV4-2 to TRBJ2-5, with D perhaps TRBD2 (5 bases). Per germline, CDR1 LGHNA and CDR2 YNFKEQ. The germline V and J ends were trimmed by 5 bases and 5 bases, with 18 bases remaining between them. The CDR3 sequence is 15 residues long. The CDR3: CASSSPREFGETQYF. DNA for the CDR3: TGTGCCAGCAGCTCTCCCCGGGAATTTGGGGAGACCCAGTACTTC.

V usage is TRBV6-5 and J usage is TRBJ2-7, with D possibly matching TRBD1 (6 bases). V was shortened by 5 bases and J by 3 bases, with 14 bases between the two germline ends. Germline CDR1 is MNHEY and CDR2 is SVGAGI. CDR3 length: 14 amino acids. The CDR3 coding sequence is TGTGCCAGCAGTCTTCGGACAGAGCTCTACGAGCAGTACTTC. Amino acids: CASSLRTELYEQYF.

The CDR3 protein is CASSYFPYNEQFF. The CDR3 DNA follows: TGTGCCAGCAGTTACTTTCCGTACAATGAGCAGTTCTTC. This sequence joins TRBV6-6 and TRBJ2-1; no definite D call. V dropped 1 base and J dropped 4 bases, with 5 bases sitting between them. Germline lookup yields CDR1 MNHNY and CDR2 SVGAGI (reference sequence). The CDR3 has 13 residues.

In its sample, this clone was seen a few times. As DNA, the CDR3 is TGTGCCTGGACTCCTCTAGGGACAGGGATTCAAGAGACCCAGTACTTC. Translating gives CAWTPLGTGIQETQYF. The chain joins TRBV30 to TRBJ2-5; 9 nucleotides align to TRBD1. Trimming took 4 bases from V and 2 from J; bases not matched to a gene: 11. The CDR3 runs 16 residues. CDR1 is GTSNPN and CDR2 is SVGIG in the germline V gene (reference sequence).